The T cell receptor beta chain under discussion was sequenced for a study of beta chain features in type 1 diabetes (dated by TCRdb to 2016 to 2018). Turning to the overall study: No differences in mean age, gender distribution, total cell number or subset yield were found between patients and healthy donors. A total of about 100,000,000 sorted cells were examined across all samples, and RNA yield correlated strongly with the number of cells per subset. In the study, recently diagnosed type 1 diabetes patients and matched healthy donors were compared on the TCRB repertoires of their sorted circulating CD4+ T cell subsets. Regulatory and stem cell-like memory subsets were isolated from only 8 patients and roughly 8 healthy donors, whereas naive and central memory subsets came from all 28 donors.

Each donor gave one peripheral blood draw, averaging roughly 120 mL, which was collected into heparinised tubes. Using a panel that included CD45RO, CCR7, CD25, CD127, CD95 and CD27, naive, central memory, regulatory and stem cell-like memory CD4+ T cells were sorted on a BD FACSAria II. Purity was above 95% for every sorted population. PBMCs were separated immediately by Lymphoprep density gradient centrifugation and were stained directly, without being cultured. To minimize batch effects, samples were stained and sorted in pairs, one healthy donor with one patient per experiment. The entire amount of isolated RNA was reverse transcribed using the High Capacity cDNA Reverse Transcription Kit, so the sequenced TCRB transcripts were expressed ones. Naive, central memory and regulatory T cell samples underwent deep immunoSEQ sequencing, averaging approximately 3.5 million total reads per sample. Sorted cells were lysed in RLT buffer, and RNA was extracted using DNase-treated RNeasy Micro or Mini kits according to cell number. To prevent cross-contamination, each cell subset was processed individually, whereas patient and healthy donor samples were processed jointly. The immunoSEQ multiplex PCR was used to amplify TCRB sequences from cDNA, generating 87-bp fragments that spanned the CDR3 region. Sequencing of the amplicons was performed on the Illumina HiSeq platform. On the study's bioinformatics: Synthetic template baselines were used to correct PCR bias computationally, reads within Hamming distance 2 were collapsed, and singletons that could not be merged were discarded. Reads were aligned against IMGT to assign V, D and J genes, CDR3 length and insertions or deletions at six rearrangement sites. Clonotype counts were normalized to sorted cell number within each subset before computing true diversity and Gini coefficients with the tcR R package. Repertoire sharing was quantified using the overlap coefficient calculated on TCRB nucleotide sequences. Out-of-frame TCRB sequences from naive cells were analyzed to stand in for the pre-selection repertoire. Drawn from immuneACCESS, this table holds only the in-frame rearrangements with V and J called that TCRdb kept. Clones are partly lost; checked studies trace under half to an unresolved V gene and leave the rest unexplained. The DNA gave D and trimming, while V, J and clone size come from that table. The sample includes about 620,000 clones, with roughly a sixth observed a single time. The ten most abundant clones make up under 0.095% of the sample.

Results the study describes overall, beyond this receptor: HLA sub-analyses involved small numbers of individuals, so any influence of HLA type on TCRB rearrangement remained unresolved. Shorter templates might be favored by PCR, yet because patient and control samples were amplified and corrected together, any such skew would affect both groups equally. Fewer insertions and more nucleotide deletions at VDJ recombination sites were observed in patients with type 1 diabetes, implying thymic rearrangement abnormalities. Sequencing cDNA rather than genomic DNA could over-represent highly expressing activated cells, although activation and CD3 levels did not differ between groups. A moderate but significant shortening of TCRB CDR3 length was observed in type 1 diabetes patients in all four CD4+ subsets. The naive, central memory and regulatory TCRB repertoires appeared to resemble one another more closely among patients than among healthy donors.

The germline V gene (reference sequence) sets CDR1 to SGHNT and CDR2 to YYREEE. The CDR3 numbers 14 residues from cysteine through phenylalanine. The CDR3 DNA has 42 bases and is translated from base 1. V loses 4 bases of germline sequence and J loses 2 bases, and the interval between the two ends is 13 bases. The sample holds a few counts of this clone. Its binding antigen is unknown. Base qualities are missing; no much larger clone stands one base away. The sequencing input was naive CD4+ T cells from blood. What the cell subset or site label conveys for this sample: true naive CD4+ T cells. The sequence is built from TRBV5-4 and TRBJ2-7; tentative D gene TRBD2, with 6 bases matching. The clonotype originates from a young man in good health. CDR3 protein: CASSPRRDAYEQYF. In nucleotides, the sequence is TGTGCCAGCAGCCCCCGGCGGGATGCCTACGAGCAGTACTTC.